This T cell receptor beta chain is drawn from a study of blood T cells in healthy people across ages. Study observations and caveats: Diversity was estimated from one million T cells, and these estimates were considered underestimates. It was the long-lived donors that had more naive CD4+ cells and higher diversity than aged donors.

With a J-beta primer mix and a sample-barcoded 5' primer, a second PCR ran about 7 to 11 cycles. Every cDNA molecule carried a tag from a template-switch adaptor bearing 12 random nucleotides. From the 5' RACE reads, TCRdb called clonotypes with MiXCR, one entry per CDR3 protein. Altogether about 1 million distinct CDR3 sequences are present, more than 40% being singletons, with the ten largest covering 15% to 20%. The CDR3 has 15 amino acids. V was pared by 4 bases and J by 4 bases, with 13 bases between. Germline values: CDR1 SGHVS, CDR2 FQNEAQ. This clonotype came up a few times. Its antigen is undetermined. Russia was home to the donors, healthy Caucasian individuals aged roughly 6 to 100.

The genes are TRBV7-8 and TRBJ2-2; D gene unclear. The sequence was obtained from a woman aged 60-75 years in good health. Sequencing was carried out using blood. The CDR3 loop is CASSSRMGSTGELFF. The CDR3 DNA reads TGTGCCAGCAGCTCCAGGATGGGTAGCACCGGGGAGCTGTTTTTT.